This TCR beta chain was identified during a study of blood T cells in healthy people across ages. The authors ran a second PCR of roughly 6 to 12 cycles using a sample-barcoded 5' primer and a J-beta primer mix. TCRdb reprocessed the 5' RACE reads with MiXCR, giving one entry per CDR3 protein. The sample has 800,000 to 950,000 distinct CDR3 sequences, 25% to 35% seen once. Donors each provided 7.5 to 10 milliliters of peripheral blood. V dropped 3 bases and J dropped 3 bases, with 10 bases sitting between them. Germline loops: CDR1 LGHDT, CDR2 YNNKEL (reference sequence). This CDR3 is built from 14 residues. Separately, the same data were catalogued under a study of T cells of mothers and their children. According to that study: The authors added sample barcodes and 2-4 random nucleotides using the M1S primer of the second PCR. Normalized overlap was always slightly, never significantly, higher in related than unrelated mother-child pairs.

This sequence joins TRBV3-1 and TRBJ2-3, with D possibly TRBD2 on 7 matching bases. The sequence came from a woman aged 40 to 50 in good health. The material sequenced was blood. DNA for the CDR3: TGTGCCAGCAGCCAGGGGGGGCCGACAGATACGCAGTATTTT. This translates into CASSQGGPTDTQYF.